Each of the 8 T cell receptor beta chains below was sequenced from the same sample in a study of identical twins. Using its own MiXCR run on the 5' RACE reads, TCRdb lists one record per CDR3 protein. Among over 550,000 distinct CDR3 sequences listed, less than 9% were seen once. Separately, the same data were catalogued under a study of yellow fever vaccine responses in identical twins.

The sequenced sample consisted of PBMCs. These receptor sequences come from a woman under 30 in good health.

This clonotype came up many times. V gene TRBV12-3 or TRBV12-4 combines with J gene TRBJ1-2, with D uncertain. The CDR3 loop spans 13 amino acids. The germline V and J ends were trimmed by 3 bases and 1 base, with 6 bases remaining between them. CDR3: CASSFGINYGYTF. CDR3 bases: TGTGCCAGCAGTTTCGGCATTAACTATGGCTACACCTTC.

The sample holds a few counts of this clonotype. The genes are TRBV12-3 or TRBV12-4 and TRBJ2-1; D is unresolved. CDR3 size: 12 residues. V lost 5 bases, J lost 6 bases, and 8 bases lay in between. The CDR3 DNA reads as TGTGCCAGCAGTCGGACGAGCAATGAGCAGTTCTTC. Translating gives CASSRTSNEQFF.

This clonotype occurred a few times. The chain combines TRBV6-6 with TRBJ2-7, with TRBD2 matching over 9 bases. This CDR3 region has 15 residues. The germline CDR1 and CDR2 sequences are MNHNY and SVGAGI (reference sequence). J gave up 4 bases and V 7 bases, and 11 bases lay outside the gene matches. Here the CDR3 DNA reads TGTGCCAGCAATTCGCTAGCGGGGATACCTTACGAGCAGTACTTC. It encodes CASNSLAGIPYEQYF.

V is TRBV20-1 and J is TRBJ2-6; D possibly corresponds to TRBD1 (5 bases). Germline-derived CDR1 and CDR2 are DFQATT and SNEGSKA (reference sequence). This CDR3 has 15 amino acids. The CDR3 DNA sequence: TGCAGGGCCCCAGGGAAGCCACCTGGGGCCAACGTCCTGACTTTC. The encoded protein is CRAPGKPPGANVLTF.

The genes are TRBV24-1 and TRBJ1-2; D unclear. Germline V gives CDR1 KGHDR, CDR2 SFDVKD. V was trimmed by 1 base and J by 8 bases, leaving 7 bases between them. This CDR3 region has 12 residues. This chain's CDR3 is CATSDFFGGYTF. CDR3 sequence (DNA): TGTGCCACCAGTGATTTCTTTGGCGGCTACACCTTC.

This clonotype was found many times. The genes are TRBV29-1 and TRBJ2-7; D might be TRBD1 (6 bases). The CDR3 length is 12 residues. Germline V gene data show CDR1 as SQVTM and CDR2 as ANQGSEA. V lost 7 bases and J 4 bases, leaving 14 bases between the germline ends. The CDR3 spells CSAHRARYEQYV. CDR3 DNA: TGCAGCGCCCACAGGGCGCGGTACGAGCAGTACGTC.

In its sample, this clonotype was seen many times. The chain is built from TRBV7-6 and TRBJ2-5; 12 bases map to TRBD2. V was pared by 1 base and J by 3 bases, with 3 bases of the junction left unmatched. The CDR3 covers 16 residues. Per the germline V gene, CDR1 is SGHVS and CDR2 is FNYEAQ. CDR3 DNA: TGTGCCAGCAGCTTAGTGGGACTAGCGGGTGAAGAGACCCAGTACTTC. Its translation: CASSLVGLAGEETQYF. The full variable domain, completed using reference TRBV7-6 and TRBJ2-5, is GAGVSQSPRYKVTKRGQDVALRCDPISGHVSLYWYRQALGQGPEFLTYFNYEAQQDKSGLPNDRFSAERPEGSISTLTIQRTEQRDSAMYRCASSLVGLAGEETQYFGPGTRLLVL.

The table lists this clonotype with many counts. The V gene is TRBV11-2, the J gene TRBJ2-3; no clear D. The CDR3 covers 13 residues. With 5 bases removed from V and 5 bases from J, the gap between germline ends came to 11 bases. Per the germline V gene, CDR1 is SGHAT and CDR2 is FQNNGV. The CDR3 nucleotides are TGTGCCAGCAGCCACTCTAGTATAGATACGCAGTATTTT. As protein: CASSHSSIDTQYF.